This T cell receptor beta chain was identified during a study of blood T cell repertoires in COVID-19. Here immunoSEQ multiplex PCR was the method, and the copy in TCRdb shows in-frame clones only, minus some. The sample lists fewer than 300,000 clones, 86% occurring once. This CDR3 region has 15 residues. Per germline, CDR1 MGHRA and CDR2 YSYEKL. Trimming cost V 2 bases and J 3 bases, with 14 bases left between them. This sequence joins TRBV4-1 and TRBJ2-7; a weak D match, TRBD2 (6 bases). The sample taken for sequencing was peripheral blood. This clonotype was obtained from a woman between 25 and 40 years old with COVID-19, enrolled during active disease. CDR3 nucleotides: TGCGCCAGCAGCCAATCACCCGGGGGTTACTACGAGCAGTACTTC. It is translated as CASSQSPGGYYEQYF.